This TCR beta chain emerged from a study of regulatory T cells in long-lasting Graves disease. Study-wide points: Relative to new patients (roughly 1,000), persistent patients exhibited greater sharing of public clonotypes (approximately 2,500).

The time point was: newly diagnosed GD, antithyroid drugs for less than 3 months. Scientists built the TCR library using RNA that was extracted from PBMCs. CDR1 SQVTM and CDR2 ANQGSEA come from the germline V gene. V was pared by 3 bases and J by 3 bases, with 12 bases between. The CDR3 is 13 residues long. For this clonotype: What it binds is not known.

iRepertoire HTBI primers and Arm-PCR of CDR3 regions built TCR beta libraries. Source study methods: Among the samples, 50 to 80 TRBV and approximately 13 TRBJ segments were identified. One entry per CDR3 protein, called by TCRdb with MiXCR from the multiplex PCR reads. What appears here as the V and J calls and clone size reflects TCRdb's work, not the paper's. The sample yields a few hundred thousand distinct CDR3 sequences, around 16% seen once. The same data also contributed to another study, on T cells in Graves' hyperthyroidism and ophthalmopathy. That source reports: A set of HTBI primers served as the primers for a first-round RT-PCR of the TCR CDR3.

The sequences come from peripheral blood mononuclear cells (PBMCs), collected at new diagnosis, from a patient treated with antithyroid drugs. The receptor's source is a woman between 40 and 50 years old with Graves disease. The chain is built from TRBV29-1 and TRBJ2-7; D ambiguous. CDR3 loop: CSVEGPGVYEQYF. Written as DNA, the CDR3 is TGCAGCGTTGAGGGTCCTGGGGTCTACGAGCAGTACTTC.